These 21 T cell receptor beta chains were sequenced from one sample in a study of T cell responses to AZD1222 COVID-19 vaccine (dated by TCRdb to about 2021). The time point label, read with the paper, signifies: about 28 days (+/-7) after the second vaccine dose. Sample treatment or condition, as interpreted from the label and publication: meningococcal conjugate vaccine given as trial control. Libraries were made using the immunoSEQ multiplex PCR assay. TCRdb limited this immuneACCESS table to in-frame rearrangements with V and J called. A share of clones is missing; checked studies link under half to unresolved V genes, and the rest is unexplained. The sample table lists approximately 140,000 clones, about 90% of them with a count of one. The ten largest account for 6.5% to 8% of the sample. Here the sequenced sample was peripheral blood, taken 28 days after the second dose of the MenACWY control vaccine. These receptors originate from an adult who received the MenACWY meningococcal vaccine as a control.

The CDR3, as DNA: TGTGCCAGCAGCCAAGCCAGGGCGCATGGCTACACCTTC. This translates into CASSQARAHGYTF. This rearrangement joins TRBV14 to TRBJ1-2; tentatively, D is TRBD1 (5 bases). Germline loops: CDR1 SGHDN, CDR2 FVKESK. V was clipped by 1 base and J by 6 bases, with 9 bases between them. CDR3 length equals 13 residues. Full variable domain (remainder filled in from reference TRBV14 and TRBJ1-2): EAGVTQFPSHSVIEKGQTVTLRCDPISGHDNLYWYRRVMGKEIKFLLHFVKESKQDESGMPNNRFLAERTGGTYSTLKVQPAELEDSGVYFCASSQARAHGYTFGSGTRLTVV.

V gene TRBV3-1 (or the pseudogene TRBV3-2) combines with J gene TRBJ1-3; D unresolved. The CDR3 extends over 12 amino acids. V lost 0 bases and J 4 bases, leaving 1 base between the germline ends. Germline V gene data show CDR1 as LGHDT and CDR2 as YNNKEL (reference sequence). The CDR3 DNA follows: TGTGCCAGCAGCCAAGAAGGAAACACCATATATTTT. This encodes CASSQEGNTIYF.

CDR3 protein: CAWSVGRPNTEAFF. The CDR3 nucleotides are TGTGCCTGGAGTGTCGGGAGGCCGAACACTGAAGCTTTCTTT. J is TRBJ1-1 and V is TRBV30; no definite D call. V was clipped by 0 bases and J by 1 base, with 9 bases between them. Germline V gene lookup returns CDR1 GTSNPN and CDR2 SVGIG (reference sequence). The CDR3 runs to 14 residues.

The chain joins TRBV9 to TRBJ2-7, with 9 bases lining up with TRBD1. CDR1 SGDLS and CDR2 YYNGEE come from the germline V gene. Trimming cost V 4 bases and J 3 bases; bases outside gene matches: 5. This CDR3 has 14 amino acids. DNA for the CDR3: TGTGCCAGCAGCCCCGGGACAGGGAGCTACGAGCAGTACTTC. It is translated as CASSPGTGSYEQYF.

J is TRBJ1-3 and V is TRBV18, with D possibly being TRBD1 (5 bases). The germline V gene has CDR1 KGHSH and CDR2 LQKENI. The CDR3 extends over 15 amino acids. V shed 6 bases and J shed 4 bases, with 16 bases lying between them. The CDR3 spells CASSEGASLGNTIYF. CDR3 bases: TGTGCCAGCTCGGAAGGGGCCAGCCTCGGAAACACCATATATTTT.

This chain links TRBV13 with TRBJ1-6, with 9 bases aligning to TRBD1. CDR1 is PRHDT and CDR2 is FYEKMQ in the germline V gene (reference sequence). V trimming: 5 bases; J trimming: 9 bases; junction bases outside the gene matches: 5. The CDR3 length is 14 residues. The CDR3 region has the DNA TGTGCCAGCAGCCAAGACAGGGGGAGTTCACCCCTCCACTTT. Amino acid sequence: CASSQDRGSSPLHF. The full variable domain, rest sourced from reference TRBV13 and TRBJ1-6, is AAGVIQSPRHLIKEKRETATLKCYPIPRHDTVYWYQQGPGQDPQFLISFYEKMQSDKGSIPDRFSAQQFSDYHSELNMSSLELGDSALYFCASSQDRGSSPLHFGNGTRLTVT.

The gene calls are TRBV7-2 and TRBJ2-4; D perhaps matches TRBD2 (6 bases). The CDR3 extends over 12 amino acids. Germline V gives CDR1 SGHTA, CDR2 FQGNSA. V was clipped by 4 bases and J by 10 bases, with 11 bases between them. CDR3 DNA sequence: TGTGCCAGCAGCTCGAACCGGGAGATTCAGTACTTC. This gives the protein CASSSNREIQYF.

This chain joins TRBV19 and TRBJ2-1; weak D call: TRBD2 (5 bases). The germline CDR1 and CDR2 sequences are LNHDA and SQIVND (reference sequence). This CDR3 region has 14 residues. The V and J ends lost 10 bases and 5 bases respectively, with 18 bases between them. The CDR3 bases are TGTGCCACTCTAACCGGGCACGGGGACAATGAGCAGTTCTTC. Translation: CATLTGHGDNEQFF.

V and J are TRBV28 and TRBJ1-5; TRBD1 might be the D (5 bases). Germline CDR1 MDHEN, CDR2 SYDVKM. The CDR3 has 13 residues. Trimming stripped 3 bases from V and 9 bases from J, with 12 bases between. CDR3 nucleotide sequence: TGTGCCAGCAGTTTTAGGGGCATGGGGCCCCAGCATTTT. This codes for CASSFRGMGPQHF.

This chain uses TRBV7-9 with TRBJ2-2; D unclear. CDR1 SEHNR and CDR2 FQNEAQ come from the germline V gene (reference sequence). The CDR3 totals 11 residues. V dropped 5 bases and J dropped 6 bases, with 4 bases sitting between them. The CDR3, as DNA: TGTGCCAGCAGCCTCGCCGGGGAGCTGTTTTTT. It specifies CASSLAGELFF.

The chain uses TRBV10-3 and TRBJ1-4; D ambiguous. Between the trimmed V and J ends, which lost 3 bases and 10 bases, there was a span of 12 bases. From germline, CDR1 is ENHRY and CDR2 SYGVKD. The CDR3 totals 13 residues. This chain's CDR3 is CAISDRTDGKLFF. In DNA form, the CDR3 reads TGTGCCATCAGTGATCGTACAGATGGAAAACTGTTTTTT.

CDR3 coding DNA: TGTGCCAGCAGTAAATACGAGCAGTACTTC. Amino acid sequence: CASSKYEQYF. This chain links TRBV28 with TRBJ2-7; D gene ambiguous. V lost 5 bases and J lost 4, with 3 bases in between. CDR3 size: 10 residues. Germline V gene sequence: CDR1 MDHEN, CDR2 SYDVKM.

This clone was recorded once. This chain joins TRBV14 and TRBJ2-2; tentative D call: TRBD1 (6 bases). Germline loops: CDR1 SGHDN, CDR2 FVKESK. Trimming left V 4 bases short and J 7 bases short, with 10 bases between. CDR3 length: 13 amino acids. CDR3 sequence reads: CASSPQGVGELFF. DNA for the CDR3: TGTGCCAGCAGCCCACAGGGCGTCGGGGAGCTGTTTTTT.

This chain links TRBV7-9 with TRBJ2-2, with 8 bases lining up with TRBD2. CDR1 is SEHNR and CDR2 is FQNEAQ in the germline V gene (reference sequence). V was pared by 5 bases and J by 4 bases, with 6 bases of the junction left unmatched. The CDR3 contains 15 residues. The chain's CDR3 is CASSTLAEITGELFF. CDR3 bases: TGTGCCAGCAGCACACTAGCGGAGATCACCGGGGAGCTGTTTTTT. The full variable domain, its missing parts supplied by reference TRBV7-9 and TRBJ2-2, is DTGVSQNPRHKITKRGQNVTFRCDPISEHNRLYWYRQTLGQGPEFLTYFQNEAQLEKSRLLSDRFSAERPKGSFSTLEIQRTEQGDSAMYLCASSTLAEITGELFFGEGSRLTVL.

The chain carries TRBV19 and TRBJ1-3; tentative D call: TRBD1 (5 bases). The germline V gene has CDR1 LNHDA and CDR2 SQIVND (reference sequence). This CDR3 is built from 16 residues. V was clipped by 8 bases and J by 1 base, with 18 bases between them. CDR3 loop: CASGASGRVSGNTIYF. The CDR3 DNA sequence: TGTGCCAGTGGAGCTTCGGGACGTGTTTCTGGAAACACCATATATTTT.

The chain joins TRBV18 to TRBJ2-7, with a possible D match to TRBD1 (5 bases). CDR3 size: 14 residues. V was clipped by 3 bases and J by 6 bases, with 15 bases between them. CDR1 KGHSH and CDR2 LQKENI come from the germline V gene. CDR3 region: CASSPPPDSTEQYF. CDR3 DNA sequence: TGTGCCAGCTCACCGCCTCCCGACAGTACCGAGCAGTACTTC.

CDR3 bases: TGTGCCAGCAGCTCGGACAGGGGGAGCTATGGCTACACCTTC. Residues: CASSSDRGSYGYTF. The chain joins TRBV5-6 to TRBJ1-2; 10 bases match TRBD1. The V segment lost 3 bases and the J segment 4 bases; nucleotides outside the gene matches: 3. Germline CDR1 is SGHDT and CDR2 is YYEEEE. The length of the CDR3 is 14 residues.

V gene TRBV24-1 combines with J gene TRBJ2-2; tentatively, D is TRBD1 (6 bases). The germline V gene has CDR1 KGHDR and CDR2 SFDVKD. This CDR3 has 13 amino acids. V was shortened by 9 bases and J by 3 bases, with 10 bases between the two germline ends. The CDR3 is CATLNRDTGELFF. The DNA for the CDR3 is TGTGCCACCTTAAACAGGGACACCGGGGAGCTGTTTTTT.

V gene TRBV29-1 combines with J gene TRBJ2-5, with D possibly matching TRBD2 (8 bases). V lost 7 bases and J 4 bases, leaving 22 bases between the germline ends. CDR1 SQVTM and CDR2 ANQGSEA come from the germline V gene. CDR3 size: 15 residues. CDR3 region: CSARGGQGGLETQYF. The CDR3 DNA follows: TGCAGCGCCCGGGGGGGCCAAGGGGGCCTAGAGACCCAGTACTTC. The full variable domain, in which reference TRBV29-1 and TRBJ2-5 provide the parts outside the CDR3, is SAVISQKPSRDICQRGTSLTIQCQVDSQVTMMFWYRQQPGQSLTLIATANQGSEATYESGFVIDKFPISRPNLTFSTLTVSNMSPEDSSIYLCSARGGQGGLETQYFGPGTRLLVL.

V usage is TRBV19 and J usage is TRBJ2-1; the D is unclear. The CDR3 is 13 residues long. Trimming removed 8 bases from V and 4 bases from J, with 12 bases in between. Germline lookup yields CDR1 LNHDA and CDR2 SQIVND (reference sequence). The CDR3 loop is CASVASRYNEQFF. The DNA of the CDR3 is TGTGCCAGTGTCGCGTCCCGTTACAATGAGCAGTTCTTC.

V usage is TRBV7-2 and J usage is TRBJ2-5; possible D gene TRBD2, 6 bases. Trimming left V 5 bases short and J 4 bases short, with 17 bases between. The CDR3 covers 15 residues. Germline lookup yields CDR1 SGHTA and CDR2 FQGNSA. This CDR3 is CASSQGDWSTETQYF. CDR3 bases: TGTGCCAGCAGCCAAGGGGACTGGAGCACAGAGACCCAGTACTTC.